This T cell receptor beta chain was documented in a study of T cells in narcolepsy. V was clipped by 4 bases and J by 7 bases, with 14 bases between them. The CDR3 is made up of 13 amino acids. Germline lookup yields CDR1 SGHDT and CDR2 YYEEEE. Sequencing used immunoSEQ multiplex PCR; TCRdb keeps in-frame clones, though not all of them. The data contain some 17,000 clones, under 90% of them singletons. What was sequenced was memory (CD45RA-) CD4+ T cells from blood. The rearrangement uses TRBV5-6 and TRBJ1-2; D might be TRBD1 (6 bases). This TCR was recovered from a human donor in good health. In DNA, the CDR3 is TGTGCCAGCAGCGACCAGGGGCGCCCTGGCTACACCTTC. Its protein is CASSDQGRPGYTF. Full variable domain (remainder filled in from reference TRBV5-6 and TRBJ1-2): DAGVTQSPTHLIKTRGQQVTLRCSPKSGHDTVSWYQQALGQGPQFIFQYYEEEERQRGNFPDRFSGHQFPNYSSELNVNALLLGDSALYLCASSDQGRPGYTFGSGTRLTVV.